This T cell receptor beta chain came from a study of T cell responses to AZD1222 COVID-19 vaccine (dated by TCRdb to the early 2020s). Regarding the study in general: A total of 233 trial participants underwent TCR sequencing, of whom about 200 had received two doses of AZD1222 and approximately 26 had received two doses of the MenACWY control vaccine. Trial participants were enrolled into age subgroups of 18-55, 56-69 and 70-plus years, which contained approximately 150, 28 and 58 TCR-sequenced participants, respectively. The study at large found these results: Participants were mostly white British, with more females than males. The authors suggested clonal diversity may have been underestimated. The 56-69-year group was small, and its depth increase did not reach significance, likely because of low power. No day 14 peak-response samples were available, so repertoires were characterized only after the peak T cell response. Vaccine-associated CD4 TCRs spanned the whole spike protein, with dominant responses in regions 160-218 and 743-854. Epitopes outside the regions mutated in the B.1.351 and B.1.1.7 variants were reportedly recognized by nearly half of the unique spike-specific TCRs. After two AZD1222 doses, spike-specific TCR breadth and depth were significantly higher than at day 0 and than in MenACWY recipients. Only five to seven AZD1222 recipients were SARS-CoV-2 seropositive at baseline, limiting conclusions about previously exposed vaccinees.

Taken with the paper, the label for time point translates to: about 28 days (+/-7) after the second vaccine dose. AZD1222 recipients whose second dose came at about 4 weeks and those whose second dose came at about 12 weeks were combined into one group, since spike-specific TCR depth and breadth did not differ between the two schedules. Vaccinee samples were obtained from the UK trials COV001 and COV002, which included a single-blind randomized controlled phase 2/3 trial of AZD1222 (ChAdOx1 nCoV-19) in healthy adults. For TCRbeta chain sequencing, PBMC samples were collected from trial participants at day 0 and at day 28 after the second dose. The CDR3 regions of human TCRbeta chains were subjected to immunosequencing. On the authors' methods: Repertoire TCRs were matched against a reference library of SARS-CoV-2-specific TCRs generated with the MIRA antigen-specificity platform. Breadth was defined as the fraction of unique TCRs that were SARS-CoV-2-associated. Depth was defined as the fraction of total T cells that were SARS-CoV-2-associated. Using the MIRA data, each spike-specific TCR was mapped to the spike region that the TCR reacts to and placed in a CD4 or CD8 class. Log10-transformed breadth and depth values were compared by one-way ANOVA with Sidak's multiple comparisons tests. The table was pulled from immuneACCESS by TCRdb, which kept in-frame rearrangements only. Such tables lose some clones; where checked, under half of the loss comes from unresolved V genes, and the rest has no known cause. V and J calls plus clone size are reproduced from that table; the DNA served to infer D and trimming. Across this sample there are about 78,000 clones, with roughly 90% seen only once. The ten largest clonotypes hold more than 1.2% of the sample.

At the junction V is shortened by 0 bases and J by 7 bases, with 10 bases in between. From cysteine to phenylalanine, the CDR3 is 13 amino acids long. The sequence is cut down to CDR3 DNA, 39 bases in frame from base 1. In the germline V gene, CDR1 corresponds to SGHRS and CDR2 to YFSETQ. Concerning this clone itself: The antigen it binds to is not known. There are no base qualities to consult, and no much larger clone falls within one base.

This receptor was taken from an adult who received the AZD1222 COVID-19 vaccine. The sample was peripheral blood, taken 28 days after the second AZD1222 dose. The chain is assembled from TRBV5-1 and TRBJ1-2; a tentative D match to TRBD1 spans 5 bases. The CDR3 has the sequence CASSLAGRGGYTF. The DNA is TGCGCCAGCAGCTTGGCCGGGAGGGGTGGCTACACCTTC.